This passage covers 26 T cell receptor beta chains from one sample sequenced in a study of T cell repertoires in cytomegalovirus infection. TCRdb recomputed calls from the reads with MiXCR, one row per CDR3 protein. This sample has some 350,000 distinct CDR3 sequences, with 18% found just once. Sequencing was performed on PBMCs. All receptors derive from a human donor in good health (CMV status not recorded). Some clones in this sample may be carry-over from other donors' samples.

The table lists this clonotype with a few counts. This rearrangement joins TRBV12-3 or TRBV12-4 to TRBJ1-5, with D unresolved. V gave up 7 bases and J gave up 6 bases, with 13 bases separating them. CDR3 length: 13 residues. This CDR3 is CASTRDFGQPQHF. In DNA, the CDR3 is TGTGCCAGCACCCGAGACTTCGGTCAGCCCCAGCATTTT.

This clonotype was counted a few times. The chain combines TRBV6-1 with TRBJ2-5; D is possibly TRBD2 (5 bases). This CDR3 has 14 amino acids. From germline, CDR1 is MNHNS and CDR2 SASEGT. V was shortened by 2 bases and J by 6 bases, with 13 bases between the two germline ends. The CDR3 sequence: CASSELGTGKTQYF. In DNA, the CDR3 is TGTGCCAGCAGTGAATTAGGAACCGGGAAGACCCAGTACTTC.

This clonotype was counted a few times. CDR3 nucleotides: TGCGCCAGCAGCCGCAGGGAGAGGAGGATGAACACTGAAGCTTTCTTT. Protein product: CASSRRERRMNTEAFF. The rearrangement joins TRBV4-3 to TRBJ1-1, with D perhaps TRBD1 (5 bases). Germline CDR1 reads LGHNA; CDR2 reads YSLEER. This CDR3 region has 16 residues. Trimming took 4 bases from V and 0 from J, leaving 15 bases between them.

This clonotype was recorded many times. V usage is TRBV7-8 and J usage is TRBJ1-5; D may be TRBD1 (5 bases). V gave up 5 bases and J gave up 0 bases, with 17 bases separating them. This CDR3 spans 17 amino acids. Germline V gives CDR1 SGHVS, CDR2 FQNEAQ. The CDR3 here is CASSTRGGSYSNQPQHF. The CDR3 DNA sequence: TGTGCCAGCAGCACGAGGGGCGGGAGCTATAGCAATCAGCCCCAGCATTTT.

This clonotype was seen many times. The chain employs TRBV7-9 and TRBJ1-1; no clear D. The germline gives CDR1 SEHNR, CDR2 FQNEAQ (reference sequence). This CDR3 is built from 14 residues. Deletions cut 1 base from V and 1 base from J, with 7 bases between. The CDR3 loop is CASSLELRNTEAFF. Written as DNA, the CDR3 is TGTGCCAGCAGCTTAGAACTTCGGAACACTGAAGCTTTCTTT. Variable domain in full (rest from reference TRBV7-9 and TRBJ1-1): DTGVSQNPRHKITKRGQNVTFRCDPISEHNRLYWYRQTLGQGPEFLTYFQNEAQLEKSRLLSDRFSAERPKGSFSTLEIQRTEQGDSAMYLCASSLELRNTEAFFGQGTRLTVV.

The chain recombines TRBV20-1 with TRBJ2-1; 9 bases map to TRBD2. The length of the CDR3 is 15 residues. The V gene's germline CDR1 is DFQATT and CDR2 SNEGSKA (reference sequence). The ends lost 3 bases at V and 4 bases at J; junction bases unmatched: 7. In nucleotides, the CDR3 is TGCAGTGCTAGCAGGGGACTAGCACAATACAATGAGCAGTTCTTC. Residues: CSASRGLAQYNEQFF.

The chain combines TRBV12-3 or TRBV12-4 with TRBJ2-1; either TRBD1 or TRBD2 may supply D (5 bases each). The V gene lost 7 bases and the J gene lost 15 bases, with 19 bases spanning the gap. This CDR3 spans 12 amino acids. This CDR3 reads CASTPGTPDLFF. CDR3 DNA: TGTGCCAGCACCCCTGGGACCCCAGACCTGTTCTTC.

The V gene is TRBV7-9, the J gene TRBJ2-3, with 8 bases matching TRBD1. Trimming cost V 3 bases and J 7 bases; bases outside gene matches: 9. Germline V gives CDR1 SEHNR, CDR2 FQNEAQ (reference sequence). This CDR3 has 15 residues. CDR3 bases: TGTGCCAGCAGCTTCACGGGCCGGGACAGGAATACGCAGTATTTT. Translated: CASSFTGRDRNTQYF.

A few counts support this clonotype. J is TRBJ2-7 and V is TRBV15; 7 bases are shared with TRBD2. CDR1 is LNHNV, CDR2 YYDKDF, per germline (reference sequence). This CDR3 has 14 amino acids. The trim removed 3 bases at V and 2 bases at J, leaving 4 bases unmatched. CDR3 sequence reads: CATSSPGTTYEQYF. The CDR3 DNA sequence: TGTGCCACCAGCAGCCCCGGGACTACCTACGAGCAGTACTTC.

The chain couples TRBV28 to TRBJ2-1, with D perhaps TRBD2 (5 bases). CDR1 MDHEN and CDR2 SYDVKM come from the germline V gene. Trimming removed 7 bases from V and 7 bases from J, with 17 bases in between. CDR3 length: 14 amino acids. The CDR3 region is CASNRGFTWNEQFF. The CDR3 DNA sequence: TGTGCCAGCAATCGGGGATTTACATGGAATGAGCAGTTCTTC.

This clonotype was seen only a few times. This chain uses TRBV5-1 with TRBJ1-6; TRBD1 matches 9 bases. J lost 8 bases, V lost 2 bases, and 8 bases had no gene match. Germline lookup yields CDR1 SGHRS and CDR2 YFSETQ. The CDR3 length is 16 residues. The CDR3 loop reads CASSFGTGRKDSPLHF. The CDR3 coding sequence is TGCGCCAGCAGCTTTGGGACAGGGAGAAAAGATTCACCCCTCCACTTT. Variable domain in full (rest from reference TRBV5-1 and TRBJ1-6): KAGVTQTPRYLIKTRGQQVTLSCSPISGHRSVSWYQQTPGQGLQFLFEYFSETQRNKGNFPGRFSGRQFSNSRSEMNVSTLELGDSALYLCASSFGTGRKDSPLHFGNGTRLTVT.

The chain links TRBV10-2 to TRBJ2-1; no reliable D call. The CDR3 sequence is 13 residues long. V lost 8 bases to trimming and J lost 6 bases, with 14 bases between them. Looked up from germline, CDR1 is WSHSY and CDR2 is SAAADI. CDR3 sequence: CASGIGVPNEQFF. The CDR3 nucleotides read TGCGCCAGCGGGATTGGGGTCCCCAATGAGCAGTTCTTC.

CDR3 nucleotides: TGTGCCAGCTCCCGGGAGCGGGACACTGAAGCTTTCTTT. It yields the protein CASSRERDTEAFF. The chain uses TRBV18 and TRBJ1-1; D is unresolved. This CDR3 is built from 13 residues. V gave up 6 bases and J gave up 3 bases, with 11 bases separating them. Germline V gives CDR1 KGHSH, CDR2 LQKENI.

This clonotype has more than one count but fewer than ten. V is TRBV19 and J is TRBJ2-1, with 9 bases that match TRBD2. From germline, CDR1 is LNHDA and CDR2 SQIVND (reference sequence). There are 17 residues in the CDR3. Trimming cost V 3 bases and J 7 bases; bases outside gene matches: 13. The CDR3 sequence is CASSISSGIPLGNEQFF. CDR3 coding DNA: TGTGCCAGTAGTATTTCTAGCGGGATACCCCTGGGGAATGAGCAGTTCTTC. Using reference TRBV19 and TRBJ2-1 for the parts outside the CDR3, the full variable domain is DGGITQSPKYLFRKEGQNVTLSCEQNLNHDAMYWYRQDPGQGLRLIYYSQIVNDFQKGDIAEGYSVSREKKESFPLTVTSAQKNPTAFYLCASSISSGIPLGNEQFFGPGTRLTVL.

This clonotype was detected only a few times. This chain connects TRBV7-9 to TRBJ2-7; 7 bases map to TRBD1. The V gene end was trimmed by 7 bases and the J gene end by 4 bases; junction bases not matched to a gene: 10. Per germline, CDR1 SEHNR and CDR2 FQNEAQ (reference sequence). The length of the CDR3 is 14 residues. In DNA, the CDR3 is TGTGCCAGCACCTCCGGGACAGCAACATACGAGCAGTACTTC. Its translation is CASTSGTATYEQYF.

In this sample, this clonotype turned up many times. The chain links TRBV6-1 to TRBJ1-1, with no clear D. This CDR3 has 13 residues. The V and J ends lost 7 bases and 0 bases respectively, with 9 bases between them. Germline loops: CDR1 MNHNS, CDR2 SASEGT. CDR3 sequence reads: CASTPRMNTEAFF. For the CDR3, the DNA is TGTGCCAGCACCCCTCGAATGAACACTGAAGCTTTCTTT.

This clonotype was observed many times. The J gene is TRBJ2-7, the V gene TRBV7-2; TRBD2 agrees at 14 bases. The trim removed 4 bases at V and 7 bases at J, leaving 12 bases unmatched. This CDR3 comprises 17 residues. Per the germline V gene, CDR1 is SGHTA and CDR2 is FQGNSA. CDR3: CASSSPRGLAGGGEQYV. The CDR3 DNA sequence: TGTGCCAGCAGCTCCCCGCGCGGACTAGCGGGAGGAGGGGAGCAGTACGTC.

The chain carries TRBV12-3 or TRBV12-4 and TRBJ1-2, with TRBD1 matching over 11 bases. With 4 bases clipped from V and 6 bases from J, the junction kept 10 bases outside the gene matches. The CDR3 sequence is 16 residues long. The chain's CDR3 is CASSSWTGGPGNGYTF. The CDR3 DNA follows: TGTGCCAGCAGTTCGTGGACAGGGGGCCCAGGAAATGGCTACACCTTC.

A note on this clonotype: Being one base from a much bigger clone, this may be a read error. The chain recombines TRBV7-1 with TRBJ2-1; perhaps TRBD1 as D (5 bases). TRBV7-1 is labeled an ORF, and its function is uncertain. Trimming shortened V by 2 bases and J by 3 bases, and 11 bases separated the two germline ends. The CDR3 loop spans 15 amino acids. CDR3 protein: CASSSSRVGYNEQFF. The DNA of the CDR3 is TGTGCCAGCAGCTCAAGCAGGGTGGGCTACAATGAGCAGTTCTTC.

V usage is TRBV2 and J usage is TRBJ1-1; D may be TRBD1 (6 bases). The CDR3 is 14 amino acids. The V gene lost 3 bases and the J gene lost 5 bases, with 13 bases spanning the gap. Germline lookup yields CDR1 SNHLY and CDR2 FYNNEI. The CDR3 sequence is CASSDQGTLTEAFF. The CDR3 coding sequence is TGTGCCAGCAGTGATCAGGGGACGCTGACTGAAGCTTTCTTT.

This clonotype was counted ten times or more. The chain is built from TRBV6-5 and TRBJ1-5, with 10 bases matching TRBD1. The CDR3 contains 16 residues. The V gene's germline CDR1 is MNHEY and CDR2 SVGAGI. J was trimmed by 3 bases and V by 6 bases; bases with no gene match: 8. Here the CDR3 reads CASSKSGTGVNQPQHF. The CDR3 region has the DNA TGTGCCAGCAGCAAATCCGGGACAGGGGTCAATCAGCCCCAGCATTTT.

The V gene is TRBV15, the J gene TRBJ1-5; D is possibly TRBD1 (5 bases). This CDR3 spans 15 amino acids. The V and J ends lost 8 bases and 7 bases respectively, with 21 bases between them. The germline V gene has CDR1 LNHNV and CDR2 YYDKDF (reference sequence). The CDR3 loop is CATSPRGREGQPQHF. The DNA of the CDR3 is TGTGCCACCTCACCCCGGGGCAGGGAGGGGCAGCCCCAGCATTTT.

This clonotype was recorded many times. The V gene is TRBV7-8, the J gene TRBJ2-7; 7 bases fit TRBD1. V dropped 5 bases and J dropped 5; count of bases not matched to a gene: 0. Per germline, CDR1 SGHVS and CDR2 FQNEAQ. This CDR3 comprises 11 residues. CDR3 amino acids: CASSQGDEQYF. CDR3 coding DNA: TGTGCCAGCAGCCAGGGGGACGAGCAGTACTTC.

This clonotype has ten or more counts. This chain uses TRBV7-6 with TRBJ2-5; 9 nucleotides align to TRBD1. Germline V gene data show CDR1 as SGHVS and CDR2 as FNYEAQ. This CDR3 has 15 residues. The trim removed 4 bases at V and 2 bases at J, leaving 5 bases unmatched. For the CDR3, the DNA is TGTGCCAGCAGCTGGGGACAGGGCATTCAAGAGACCCAGTACTTC. This gives the protein CASSWGQGIQETQYF.

This clonotype was counted between two and nine times. This sequence joins TRBV20-1 and TRBJ1-1, with D perhaps matching TRBD1 (6 bases). From germline, CDR1 is DFQATT and CDR2 SNEGSKA (reference sequence). The CDR3 has 14 amino acids. Between the trimmed V and J ends, which lost 3 bases and 2 bases, there was a span of 13 bases. The CDR3 bases are TGCAGTGCTAGGGTTGAGGGGGTCAACACTGAAGCTTTCTTT. Translating it yields CSARVEGVNTEAFF.

The genes are TRBV6-6 and TRBJ1-1, with TRBD1 matching over 7 bases. The CDR3 sequence is 14 residues long. Germline values: CDR1 MNHNY, CDR2 SVGAGI (reference sequence). With V trimmed by 6 bases and J by 2 bases, 6 bases remained unmatched. CDR3 DNA: TGTGCCAGCAGGTCGACAGGGAGTAACACTGAAGCTTTCTTT. Amino acids: CASRSTGSNTEAFF.